This T cell receptor beta chain emerged from a study of T cell responses to AZD1222 COVID-19 vaccine (dated by TCRdb to about 2021). About the full investigation: A total of 233 trial participants underwent TCR sequencing, of whom 207 received two doses of AZD1222 and about 25 received two doses of the MenACWY control vaccine. Trial participants were enrolled into age subgroups of 18-55, 56-69 and 70-plus years, which contained 148, 28 and 57 TCR-sequenced participants, respectively.

This sample's time point label indicates: about 28 days (+/-7) after the second vaccine dose. AZD1222 recipients given second doses at about 4 weeks or at about 12 weeks were pooled, since spike-specific TCR depth and breadth were not found to differ between the two schedules. Vaccinee samples came from UK trials COV001 and COV002, including a single-blind randomized controlled phase 2/3 trial of AZD1222 (ChAdOx1 nCoV-19) in healthy adults. For TCRbeta chain sequencing, PBMC samples were collected from trial participants at day 0 and at day 28 after the second dose. From the germline V gene (reference sequence), CDR1 is LGHDT and CDR2 is YNNKEL. The junction shows trimming of 4 bases on V and 5 bases on J, plus 15 bases between the germline ends. Its CDR3 holds 15 amino acids, cysteine through phenylalanine. Only CDR3 DNA is held: 45 bases, read in frame from base 1. Beyond this particular receptor, the publication reports: The whole spike protein was spanned by vaccine-associated CD4 TCRs, and dominant responses were seen in regions 160-218 and 743-854. Reportedly, close to half of the unique spike-specific TCRs recognized epitopes lying outside the regions that are mutated in the B.1.351 and B.1.1.7 variants. Participants were mostly white British, with more females than males. The authors suggested clonal diversity may have been underestimated. Conclusions about previously exposed vaccinees are limited, since just five or six AZD1222 recipients were seropositive for SARS-CoV-2 at baseline. Spike-specific TCR breadth and depth rose significantly after two AZD1222 doses compared with day 0 and with MenACWY recipients. In the small 56-69-year group, the increase in depth fell short of significance, most likely because of low power. Because no day 14 peak-response samples were available, the repertoires could be characterized only after the peak T cell response.

The CDR3 regions of human TCRbeta chains were analyzed by immunosequencing. Turning to the authors' computational methods: TCRs in the repertoires were matched against a reference library of SARS-CoV-2-specific TCRs that had been generated with the MIRA antigen-specificity platform. Breadth was defined as the fraction of unique TCRs that were SARS-CoV-2-associated. Depth was defined as the fraction of total T cells that were SARS-CoV-2-associated. Using the MIRA data, every spike-specific TCR was mapped to the spike region that the TCR reacted to and assigned to either a CD4 or a CD8 class. Log10-transformed breadth and depth values were compared by one-way ANOVA with Sidak's multiple comparisons tests. TCRdb limited this immuneACCESS table to in-frame rearrangements with V and J called. A share of clones is missing; checked studies link under half to unresolved V genes, and the rest is unexplained. V and J calls and clone size are copied from that table; D and trimming were computed from the DNA. This sample has approximately 150,000 clones in its table, and 90% of those were observed once. Clones ranked in the top ten supply approximately 5.9% of the sample.

This clone was detected only once. Its antigen specificity is not known. Per-base qualities were not stored, and no clone one base away is much larger. The rearranged segments are TRBV3-1 (or the pseudogene TRBV3-2) and TRBJ2-1, with the D segment possibly TRBD1 or TRBD2, each aligning over 5 bases. The clonotype comes from an adult who received the AZD1222 COVID-19 vaccine. The sample here was peripheral blood, taken 28 days after the second AZD1222 dose. CDR3 sequence: CASSLGTQVHNEQFF. The nucleotides are TGTGCCAGCAGCCTGGGGACCCAGGTCCACAATGAGCAGTTCTTC.